The present T cell receptor (beta chain) was sequenced within a study of blood T cells in healthy people across ages (dated by TCRdb to about 2015). Background on the whole study: Template switching captured roughly one uniquely barcoded TCR beta cDNA molecule per two T cells in model experiments. The study measured age-related changes in TCR beta repertoire diversity using deep sequencing normalized with unique cDNA molecular identifiers. Donors were grouped into four age groups: young (average roughly 17 years), middle-aged (less than 40), aged (around 66) and long-lived (roughly 80). Using the same blood draw, the study looked at two additional independent replicas of 1 million unique cDNA reads for two donors, one aged 18 to 30 and the other aged 80 or older. Results and caveats for the whole study, not just this receptor: Total diversity estimates from one million sequenced T cells were considered lower bounds and underestimates. Donor CMV infection status was unknown, potentially confounding age-related changes in expanded clonotypes. Observed TCR beta diversity per million T cells fell roughly linearly with age, and a significant reduction was already apparent by age about 43. A strong correlation was found between observed TCR beta diversity and the percentage of naive T cells measured by flow cytometry. Because profiling used bulk unsorted PBMCs, naive and antigen-experienced compartments could not be compared conclusively. Compared with the aged group, the long-lived group had more naive CD4+ T cells, fewer expanded clones and increased TCR diversity, suggesting age selection.

Via the germline V gene (reference sequence), CDR1 is SEHNR and CDR2 FQNEAQ. Germline trimming amounts to 5 bases on V and 2 bases on J, with 12 as the count of junction bases outside the gene matches. From the cysteine through the phenylalanine, the CDR3 covers 17 amino acids. Of all the DNA, just the CDR3 is kept, 51 bases in frame from base 1. In regard to this clonotype: This clone's antigen is unknown. The record has no base qualities; no much larger clone is one base away.

The 39 donors, aged about 6 to 100 years, were systemically healthy Caucasian individuals from Russia. Each donor gave around 9.9 milliliters of peripheral blood, collected into EDTA-treated Vacutainer tubes. Ficoll-Paque density-gradient centrifugation was used to isolate PBMCs, with at least 6 million obtained per sample. Total RNA, at least 6 micrograms per sample, was extracted from PBMCs with Trizol reagent. For every donor, an aliquot of PBMCs went through flow cytometry to measure the percentages of naive CD45RAhigh/CD27high T cells. Library preparation employed 5' RACE. Sequenced on an Illumina HiSeq 2500. A second PCR of about 7 to 12 cycles was run with a J-beta primer mix and a sample-barcoded 5' primer. Each TCR beta cDNA molecule received a unique molecular identifier from a template-switch 5' adaptor carrying 12 random nucleotides. Each sample yielded at least 3 million CDR3-containing paired-end reads. All of the RNA was converted into first-strand cDNA using the Mint cDNA synthesis kit, with a TRBC-specific oligonucleotide serving as the primer. Following uracil-DNA glycosylase treatment, all cDNA underwent a first 18-cycle PCR with the universal primers M1SS and BC2_uni_R. The published analysis was carried out like this. For normalization, 1 million high-quality reads, each with a distinct molecular identifier, were randomly selected from each sample. Reads sharing molecular identifiers were discarded rather than binned into consensus sequences. CDR3 identification, clonotype clustering and error correction used MiTCR with a Q25 quality threshold and the strictest error-elimination algorithm. A nonparametric unseen species model with Euler transformation was used to estimate a lower bound on total TCR beta diversity. Using fastp trimming at Q25 and MiXCR clonotype assembly, TCRdb reanalyzed the public sequencing data and kept in-frame beta chains. Rows matching on CDR3 protein sequence are summarized as one entry with the most common DNA and genes. Here the V and J calls rest on TCRdb's processing, not on the authors' analysis. The sample has approximately 780,000 distinct CDR3 sequences on record, more than 25% of them singletons. About 3% of the sample belongs to the ten largest clones.

This sample was shared with a second study, whose subject was T cells of mothers and their children. From the second report: Nine systemically healthy Caucasian individuals served as donors, namely three mothers together with their six children. cDNA synthesis used all of the extracted RNA, with approximately 1.4 ug of RNA in each 15 ul reaction. Sample barcodes and 2-4 random nucleotides were added via the M1S primer in the second PCR. Over 8.5 million TCR beta CDR3 reads came from each mother, compared with around 3 million reads from each child. Thymic selection similarly shapes TCR recombination output in related and unrelated pairs, with minor effect from inherited differences. Related mother-child pairs always showed normalized repertoire overlap that was slightly higher than in unrelated mother-child pairs, though the difference was never significant. No persistent microchimeric T cell clones were found, with a detection sensitivity of approximately 110 clones per million clonotypes. Deep NGS was used in the study to compare the TCR beta repertoires of mothers and children and to look for features that separate related mother-child pairs from unrelated individuals. On average, the children were around 11 +/- 4 years old, while the mothers were about 40 +/- 4 years old. After adapter ligation was performed with NEBNext reagents, the libraries were sequenced on an Illumina HiSeq 2000 with 100+100 nt paired-end reads. Mother and child libraries were prepared a month apart and sequenced in separate runs to prevent cross-contamination. For each donor, somewhere between about 450,000 and 2,000,000 distinct TCR beta clonotypes were identified. Naive TCR beta clonotypes were estimated from low-frequency clonotypes matched to each donor's FACS-determined naive share, without sorting.

The sequencing input was blood. The V gene is TRBV7-9 and the J gene is TRBJ2-7, with TRBD1 matching 10 junction bases. The sequence was collected from a boy between 5 and 17 years old in good health. The sequenced DNA is TGTGCCAGCAGCCTACAGAGGACAGGGGGGTACCCCTACGAGCAGTACTTC. The resulting protein is CASSLQRTGGYPYEQYF.